A selection of T cell receptor beta chains follows, all from one sample in a study of vaccination and CD4 T cells after COVID-19. For these TCRs, the target antigens are not known. TCRdb reprocessed the PCR reads with MiXCR, giving one entry per CDR3 protein. The repertoire has 7,000 to 9,000 distinct CDR3 sequences, over 70% of them found once; the top ten carry under 40%. The specimen was CD4+ T cells from blood, cultured in vitro. The receptor source for this set is a human donor who had recovered from COVID-19. Both conserved end residues are part of each CDR3. D genes are given only for firm matches. Clone size appears in some rows only: once, few, many, or a class for an expanded clone.

cdr3_nt,cdr3_aa,v_call,d_call,clone_size,j_call
TGCAGCGACAAACCCCGGGACGGAAACACCGGGGAGCTGTTTTTT,CSDKPRDGNTGELFF,TRBV29-1,NA,NA,TRBJ2-2
TGCGCCAGCAGCTTGGAGGGGGGGCCCTCTAACTATGGCTACACCTTC,CASSLEGGPSNYGYTF,TRBV7-9,NA,NA,TRBJ1-2
TGCAGTGCTAGAGGGTCTAGGGGAGGGAACACTGAAGCTTTCTTT,CSARGSRGGNTEAFF,TRBV20-1,NA,NA,TRBJ1-1
TGCAGTGCTAGTATACCAGGGTCTGGCTATGGCTACACCTTC,CSASIPGSGYGYTF,TRBV20-1,NA,NA,TRBJ1-2
TGTGCCAGCTCGGGGGGGTGGAGGTACGGCTACACCTTC,CASSGGWRYGYTF,TRBV12-3/TRBV12-4,NA,NA,TRBJ1-2
TGTGCCAGCAGCTTAGGAGGTCAGAACTATGGCTACACCTTC,CASSLGGQNYGYTF,TRBV7-6,NA,NA,TRBJ1-2
TGTGCCACCAGTGATCGTAGACTCGGAAGAGACTATGGCTACACCTTC,CATSDRRLGRDYGYTF,TRBV24-1,NA,few,TRBJ1-2
TGTGCCACCAGCAGAGATCTTGCTAGCTCCAACTACGAGCAGTACTTC,CATSRDLASSNYEQYF,TRBV15,NA,NA,TRBJ2-7
TGTGCCAGCAGTGAAGGGTGGTATTCACCCCTCCACTTT,CASSEGWYSPLHF,TRBV6-1,NA,NA,TRBJ1-6
TGTGCCAGCAGCTTAACAGGGGAGTATGGCTACACCTTC,CASSLTGEYGYTF,TRBV7-2,TRBD1,NA,TRBJ1-2
TGCAGTGCTAGAGGGGCGGAGGGAGATACGCAGTATTTT,CSARGAEGDTQYF,TRBV20-1,NA,NA,TRBJ2-3
TGTGCCAGCAGGGGCCGGCAGGGCTCTGGGGCCAACGTCCTGACTTTC,CASRGRQGSGANVLTF,TRBV6-1,NA,few,TRBJ2-6
TGTGCCACCAGCAGCCGAACCTTCGGACTAGCGGGAGAATACGAGCAGTACTTC,CATSSRTFGLAGEYEQYF,TRBV15,TRBD2,few,TRBJ2-7
TGTGCCAGCAGCTTAGACAGGATCAATTCACCCCTCCACTTT,CASSLDRINSPLHF,TRBV7-8,NA,NA,TRBJ1-6
TGCGCCAGCAGCCGGACGACTAGCGGAGCATCCTACAATGAGCAGTTCTTC,CASSRTTSGASYNEQFF,TRBV5-1,TRBD2,NA,TRBJ2-1
TGTGCCAGCAGTCCCCGGACTAGCGGGAGAGTTGATGAGCAGTTCTTC,CASSPRTSGRVDEQFF,TRBV6-2/TRBV6-3,TRBD2,NA,TRBJ2-1
TGTGCCACCAGCAGAGATAACAGGGAAGTTGCTTCACCCCTCCACTTT,CATSRDNREVASPLHF,TRBV15,NA,NA,TRBJ1-6
TGCAGTGCTAGAGATGCAAGTTGGGAGACCCAGTACTTC,CSARDASWETQYF,TRBV20-1,NA,NA,TRBJ2-5
TGCAGTGCTAGCCCGACAGCCCCCTACGAGCAGTACTTC,CSASPTAPYEQYF,TRBV20-1,NA,NA,TRBJ2-7
TGTGCCAGCAGTTATGGGCAGGGAGATCAGCCCCAGCATTTT,CASSYGQGDQPQHF,TRBV6-2/TRBV6-3,NA,NA,TRBJ1-5
TGTGCCAGCAGTTCCCACTTCTCTGTAGGGGAAAAACTGTTTTTT,CASSSHFSVGEKLFF,TRBV27,NA,NA,TRBJ1-4
TGTGCCAGCAGGACCCAGGGAAACGGCTACACCTTC,CASRTQGNGYTF,TRBV6-1,NA,NA,TRBJ1-2
TGTGCCACCAGCGGCCGACAGGGGATAAGGAGGAACACTGAAGCTTTCTTT,CATSGRQGIRRNTEAFF,TRBV15,TRBD1,NA,TRBJ1-1
TGTGCCAGTAGTATAGACCGGACAGGGGTTGGGCCCCAGCATTTT,CASSIDRTGVGPQHF,TRBV19,TRBD1,NA,TRBJ1-5
TGTGCCAGCACCTACTCCCTCCAAGAGACCCAGTACTTC,CASTYSLQETQYF,TRBV6-5,NA,NA,TRBJ2-5
TGTGCCAGCGTAAAGGCGGGAGCTAGAGAGACCCAGTACTTC,CASVKAGARETQYF,TRBV2,TRBD2,NA,TRBJ2-5
TGTGCCACCAGCAGGGGGGTCTCTGGAAACACCATATATTTT,CATSRGVSGNTIYF,TRBV15,NA,NA,TRBJ1-3
TGTGCCACCAGCAGAGAAACCGGGGAGCTGTTTTTT,CATSRETGELFF,TRBV15,NA,NA,TRBJ2-2
TGTGCCAGCAGTTTTGGGGGGCACGATGGCTATGGCTACACCTTC,CASSFGGHDGYGYTF,TRBV12-3/TRBV12-4,NA,NA,TRBJ1-2
TGTGCCAGCAGTTTATTGGGGGGCAGGTCTGGGGCCAACGTCCTGACTTTC,CASSLLGGRSGANVLTF,TRBV28,NA,once,TRBJ2-6
TGTGCCAGCAGCACGACAGGGGGTAACATTCAGTACTTC,CASSTTGGNIQYF,TRBV27,TRBD1,once,TRBJ2-4
TGTGCCAGCAGCAGAGGGTTGAACAATCAGCCCCAGCATTTT,CASSRGLNNQPQHF,TRBV5-8,NA,NA,TRBJ1-5
TGTGCCAGCAGCCCCAGCCCTCGTGGAAACACCGGGGAGCTGTTTTTT,CASSPSPRGNTGELFF,TRBV7-8,NA,NA,TRBJ2-2
TGTGCCAGCAGATACGACTACACTGAAGCTTTCTTT,CASRYDYTEAFF,TRBV6-2/TRBV6-3,NA,NA,TRBJ1-1
TGTGCCAGCAGCTTAGCTACGGGGAGGAGTGAAAAACTGTTTTTT,CASSLATGRSEKLFF,TRBV7-9,NA,few,TRBJ1-4
TGTGCCACCAGCAGAGATCCAGCGGGCCTATACGAGCAGTACTTC,CATSRDPAGLYEQYF,TRBV15,NA,NA,TRBJ2-7
TGTGCCAGCAGCTCTCGTAGGGGCATGGAGGGCTACACCTTC,CASSSRRGMEGYTF,TRBV7-9,NA,NA,TRBJ1-2
TGTGCCAGCGCCCAGCTATTCATACAAGACAATCAGCCCCAGCATTTT,CASAQLFIQDNQPQHF,TRBV6-1,NA,NA,TRBJ1-5
TGCAGTGCTAGCCCCGGGAGCTTCAATGAGCAGTTCTTC,CSASPGSFNEQFF,TRBV20-1,NA,NA,TRBJ2-1
TGCGCCAGCAGCCAAGGAGTAGGGACAGGGATCTACGAGCAGTACTTC,CASSQGVGTGIYEQYF,TRBV4-3,TRBD1,NA,TRBJ2-7
TGTGCCAGCAGTGAAGCGGTCTCGGACTATGGCTACACCTTC,CASSEAVSDYGYTF,TRBV2,NA,NA,TRBJ1-2
TGTGCCAGCGGCGGGGGCAATCAGCCCCAGCATTTT,CASGGGNQPQHF,TRBV6-1,NA,NA,TRBJ1-5
TGTGCCAGCAGCTCAAAGGGGCCGGGGACAGGGGGTGAAAAACTGTTTTTT,CASSSKGPGTGGEKLFF,TRBV7-2,TRBD1,NA,TRBJ1-4
TGTGCCAGCAGTGTCAAGTCGGGGATTTTTAGCAATCAGCCCCAGCATTTT,CASSVKSGIFSNQPQHF,TRBV6-1,NA,NA,TRBJ1-5
TGTGCCTGGAGTGCACCCGGACCCCAACGGGGCGAGCAGTACTTC,CAWSAPGPQRGEQYF,TRBV30,NA,NA,TRBJ2-7
TGTGCCAGCAGTTATTCACAATCCTATGGCTACACCTTC,CASSYSQSYGYTF,TRBV6-2/TRBV6-3,NA,NA,TRBJ1-2
TGTGCCAGTACCCCTGGCGCCGCGTTCGAGACCCAGTACTTC,CASTPGAAFETQYF,TRBV19,NA,once,TRBJ2-5
TGTGCCAGCAGCTTAGTCGGGACTAGCGGGAGCGAGACCCAGTACTTC,CASSLVGTSGSETQYF,TRBV7-2,TRBD2,NA,TRBJ2-5
TGTGCCAGTATTCCGGCTAGCGGGGGGGCCTACAATGAGCAGTTCTTC,CASIPASGGAYNEQFF,TRBV19,TRBD2,once,TRBJ2-1
TGTGCCAGTAGTACCATGACAGGGGTGGATCAGCCCCAGCATTTT,CASSTMTGVDQPQHF,TRBV19,TRBD1,NA,TRBJ1-5
TGTGCCAGCAGGGACAGGGCGGGTGCGCAAGGCTACACCTTC,CASRDRAGAQGYTF,TRBV6-1,TRBD1,NA,TRBJ1-2
TGTGCCAGCAGTTTGGCAGGGAATGAGCAGTTCTTC,CASSLAGNEQFF,TRBV12-3/TRBV12-4,NA,NA,TRBJ2-1
TGCAGTGCTAGAGAAGACAGGGCCTCTGAAGCTTTCTTT,CSAREDRASEAFF,TRBV20-1,TRBD1,NA,TRBJ1-1